This T cell receptor (beta chain) was recovered during a study of cytomegalovirus exposure and HLA in healthy donors. The germline CDR1 and CDR2 sequences are SGHTA and FQGNSA. Trimming shortened V by 11 bases and J by 8 bases, and 15 bases separated the two germline ends. The CDR3 loop spans 11 amino acids. PCR employed 60 Vbeta and 13 Jbeta primers. Clones were read by immunoSEQ multiplex PCR, and TCRdb kept only the in-frame ones, dropping some. In the table there are around 230,000 clones, nearly 80% of which are singletons. The rearrangement joins TRBV7-2 to TRBJ1-2; unclear D gene. Sequences were obtained from PBMCs. This TCR came from a male donor in good health and CMV-seronegative. The CDR3 DNA reads as TGTGCCTCACAGAGGGAGGGAGGCTACACCTTC. Amino acid sequence: CASQREGGYTF.